A single sample gave rise to the 16 T cell receptor beta chains below, sequenced in a study of CD8+CD57+ T cells in acquired aplastic anemia. The TCR beta profiling, which covered VDJ combination and CDR3 sequence, was carried out using genomic DNA as the template. TCRdb called the reads again in MiXCR, with one record for every CDR3 protein. Of about 420,000 distinct CDR3 sequences listed, roughly 68% were seen once; the top ten hold 3% to 4.5%. Specimen: sorted CD4+, CD8+, or CD8+CD57+ T cells (not recorded which) from PBMCs. These receptors came from a human donor in good health, serving as a control.

This clonotype was observed once. The chain combines TRBV7-2 with TRBJ1-1; tentative D call: TRBD1 (5 bases). CDR1 is SGHTA, CDR2 FQGNSA, per germline. CDR3 length: 18 residues. Trimming took off 4 bases at V and 5 bases at J, with 26 bases between the two ends. The CDR3 coding sequence is TGTGCCAGCAGCTCCCAGGGAGGGGATCAGCCCCAGCATACTGAAGCTTTCTTT. Translation: CASSSQGGDQPQHTEAFF.

The gene calls are TRBV20-1 and TRBJ2-2; 10 positions match TRBD2. Trimming at V came to 3 bases and at J to 12 bases, leaving 7 bases not matched to a gene. Germline CDR1 is DFQATT and CDR2 is SNEGSKA (reference sequence). The CDR3 is made up of 13 amino acids. The CDR3 nucleotides read TGCAGTGCTAGGCCGGGACTAGCGAGGAAGCTGTTTTTT. Translated: CSARPGLARKLFF.

Comment on this clonotype: Relative to the germline gene, one junction end is altered; a read error may explain this. This chain connects TRBV7-2 to TRBJ2-2; D perhaps matches TRBD2 (5 bases). This CDR3 spans 13 amino acids. Germline V gene data show CDR1 as SGHTA and CDR2 as FQGNSA. DNA for the CDR3: TGTGCCAGCAGCACAAGGAACACCGGGAAGCTGTTTTTT. Amino acid sequence: CASSTRNTGKLFF. The full variable domain, in which reference TRBV7-2 and TRBJ2-2 provide the parts outside the CDR3, is GAGVSQSPSNKVTEKGKDVELRCDPISGHTALYWYRQSLGQGLEFLIYFQGNSAPDKSGLPSDRFSAERTGGSVSTLTIQRTQQEDSAVYLCASSTRNTGKLFFGEGSRLTVL.

This clonotype was seen ten or more times. The CDR3 sequence is CSARANPLLGVDNQPQHF. The CDR3 bases are TGCAGTGCTAGAGCAAACCCCCTCCTAGGAGTGGACAATCAGCCCCAGCATTTT. The chain uses TRBV20-1 and TRBJ1-5; D call uncertain. The germline V gene encodes CDR1 DFQATT and CDR2 SNEGSKA (reference sequence). Trimming shortened V by 1 base and J by 3 bases, and 22 bases separated the two germline ends. The CDR3 contains 18 residues.

Details on this clonotype: One end of the junction does not line up with germline, which may come from a read error. V and J are TRBV25-1 and TRBJ1-6; D gene unclear. In germline, CDR1 is MGHDK, CDR2 SYGVNS. The CDR3 is 15 amino acids. The CDR3 protein is CASSEIRPYNTAPLF. CDR3 sequence (DNA): TGTGCCAGCAGTGAAATACGGCCCTATAACACAGCACCCCTCTTT.

The V and J genes are TRBV12-3 or TRBV12-4 and TRBJ2-5; D gene uncertain. Deletions cut 10 bases from V and 1 base from J, with 19 bases between. CDR3 length: 15 residues. The CDR3 coding sequence is TGTGCCATCAGCGTGTCACTTGCTGCCCAAGAGACCCAGTACTTC. Its translation is CAISVSLAAQETQYF.

The table lists this clonotype with a count of one. The CDR3 end shows no conserved phenylalanine or tryptophan, and so a read error is likely. The DNA is left out, because the CDR3 cannot be placed on it with certainty; the CDR3 is given as TCRdb lists it. The chain uses TRBV7-2 and TRBJ2-3; TRBD1, the table's D call, was not compared with the DNA. The length of the CDR3 is 15 amino acids, counting both ends. Per germline, CDR1 SGHTA and CDR2 FQGNSA. The CDR3 reads CASSVLPGGTATPYL.

This clonotype has only one observation. The V gene is TRBV5-5, the J gene TRBJ2-5; the D is unclear. Trimming stripped 4 bases from V and 7 bases from J, with 8 bases between. Per germline, CDR1 SGHKS and CDR2 YYEKEE (reference sequence). This CDR3 has 11 residues. Written as DNA, the CDR3 is TGTGCCAGCAGCCCATGGGCGACCCAGTACTTC. Its translation: CASSPWATQYF.

This clonotype was seen many times. V and J are TRBV20-1 and TRBJ1-1; 9 bases align to TRBD1. Per germline, CDR1 DFQATT and CDR2 SNEGSKA (reference sequence). After removal of 5 bases from V and 3 bases from J, the junction contained 10 bases not matched to a gene. The length of the CDR3 is 15 residues. Here the CDR3 reads CSAVPGQGGDTEAFF. The DNA for the CDR3 is TGCAGTGCTGTTCCGGGACAGGGTGGGGACACTGAAGCTTTCTTT.

This clonotype occurred once. Mismatch with germline at one junction end may stem from a read error. The chain links TRBV19 to TRBJ1-1; D is ambiguous. This CDR3 region has 16 residues. Germline V gives CDR1 LNHDA, CDR2 SQIVND (reference sequence). The CDR3 nucleotides are TGCGCCAGTAGTAGTATTCTGTTACCGGAGATCACTGAAGCTTTCTTT. Protein sequence: CASSSILLPEITEAFF. The entire variable domain, with the rest obtained from reference TRBV19 and TRBJ1-1, is as follows: DGGITQSPKYLFRKEGQNVTLSCEQNLNHDAMYWYRQDPGQGLRLIYYSQIVNDFQKGDIAEGYSVSREKKESFPLTVTSAQKNPTAFYLCASSSILLPEITEAFFGQGTRLTVV.

This clonotype occurred many times. The chain joins TRBV25-1 to TRBJ1-6, with D perhaps TRBD1 (6 bases). V shed 7 bases and J shed 10 bases, with 17 bases lying between them. CDR1 is MGHDK, CDR2 SYGVNS, per germline. The CDR3 spans 14 residues. CDR3 region: CASKGGGSRSPLHF. In DNA, the CDR3 is TGTGCCAGCAAGGGCGGGGGCTCCCGGTCACCCCTCCACTTT.

This chain joins TRBV20-1 and TRBJ1-2; 8 bases align to TRBD1. The CDR3 is 13 residues long. Per germline, CDR1 DFQATT and CDR2 SNEGSKA (reference sequence). This chain's CDR3 is CSTRTGSGVGYTF. Here the CDR3 DNA reads TGCAGCACTCGGACAGGGAGCGGGGTTGGCTACACCTTC.

The chain employs TRBV2 and TRBJ2-3; weak D call: TRBD2 (6 bases). CDR1 SNHLY and CDR2 FYNNEI come from the germline V gene. This CDR3 has 15 amino acids. V was cut by 6 bases and J by 15 bases, with 28 bases left in between. The CDR3 region is CASREEGLYEHNYYF. The CDR3 DNA reads TGTGCCAGCAGGGAGGAGGGACTCTACGAACATAACTACTATTTT.

This chain links TRBV20-1 with TRBJ1-2; no definite D call. V dropped 6 bases and J dropped 1 base, with 12 bases sitting between them. Germline loops: CDR1 DFQATT, CDR2 SNEGSKA (reference sequence). The CDR3 totals 13 residues. As DNA, the CDR3 is TGCAGTGCCCCCCGAGGGATTAACTATGGCTACACCTTC. The encoded protein is CSAPRGINYGYTF.

Regarding this clonotype: At one end, the junction sequence differs from germline, possibly due to a read error. The gene calls are TRBV13 and TRBJ1-2; the D is unclear. Germline lookup yields CDR1 PRHDT and CDR2 FYEKMQ (reference sequence). The CDR3 totals 14 residues. CDR3 in amino acids: CASSPPDGNYGCTF. CDR3 DNA: TGTGCCAGCAGCCCGCCCGACGGGAACTATGGCTGCACCTTC.

V usage is TRBV29-1 and J usage is TRBJ1-1; the D is unclear. Between the trimmed V and J ends, which lost 3 bases and 0 bases, there was a span of 5 bases. Per the germline V gene, CDR1 is SQVTM and CDR2 is ANQGSEA. CDR3 length: 12 residues. DNA for the CDR3: TGCAGCGTTGATAGGTTGAACACTGAAGCTTTCTTT. Its translation is CSVDRLNTEAFF.